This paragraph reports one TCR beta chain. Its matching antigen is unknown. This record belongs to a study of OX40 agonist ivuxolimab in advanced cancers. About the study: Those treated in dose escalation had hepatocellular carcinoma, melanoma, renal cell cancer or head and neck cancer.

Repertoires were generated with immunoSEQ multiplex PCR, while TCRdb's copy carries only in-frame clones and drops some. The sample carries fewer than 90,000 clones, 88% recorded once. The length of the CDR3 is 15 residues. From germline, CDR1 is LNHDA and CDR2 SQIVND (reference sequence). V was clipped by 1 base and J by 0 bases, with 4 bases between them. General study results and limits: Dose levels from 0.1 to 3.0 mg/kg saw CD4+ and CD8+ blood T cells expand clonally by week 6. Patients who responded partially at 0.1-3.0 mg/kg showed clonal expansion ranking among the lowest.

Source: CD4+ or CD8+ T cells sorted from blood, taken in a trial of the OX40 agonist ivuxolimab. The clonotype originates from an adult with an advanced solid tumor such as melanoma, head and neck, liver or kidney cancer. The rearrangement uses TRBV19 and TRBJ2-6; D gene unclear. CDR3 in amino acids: CASSIGGSGANVLTF. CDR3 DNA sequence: TGTGCCAGTAGTATAGGGGGCTCTGGGGCCAACGTCCTGACTTTC.